Described below is a single T cell receptor beta chain sequence and its context. The target of this receptor is not known. The sample holds no much larger clone one base away, and base qualities are not on file. To sequence the TCRbeta CDR3 region, genomic DNA was isolated from the sorted cells. The immunoSEQ Assay was used for sequencing of TCRbeta CDR3 regions. In TCRdb, the immuneACCESS table is reduced to in-frame sequences with V and J assigned. These tables do not hold every clone; where another copy was compared, an unresolved V gene accounts for under half, and the others remain unexplained. Recorded for this sample are 75,000 to 95,000 clones; around 90% of them occurred a single time. The leading ten clones occupy about 10% of the sample. The entry originates in a study of OX40 agonist ivuxolimab in advanced cancers. For the wider study: Ivuxolimab was a fully human IgG2 agonistic monoclonal antibody targeting the costimulatory receptor OX40 (CD134). Intravenous ivuxolimab was administered to patients every 2 weeks at six dose levels: 0.01, 0.1, 0.3, 1.5, 3 and 10 mg/kg. Of the approximately 50 dose-escalation patients, hepatocellular carcinoma was present in approximately 20, melanoma in around 15, renal cell carcinoma in 9 and head and neck cancer in 9. In the dose-escalation cohort, over 65% of patients were male, and the mean age was approximately 60 years, with a range of roughly 23 to 85. Prior anti-PD-1, anti-PD-L1 or anti-CTLA-4 therapy was permitted, and checkpoint inhibitors had been received by around 40% of dose-escalation patients. Partial responses were achieved by three dose-escalation patients, of whom one had hepatocellular carcinoma and two had cutaneous melanoma. The point of sequencing TCRbeta in the periphery was to test whether ivuxolimab changed TCR sequence diversity and drove clonal T-cell expansion. The paper reports the monotherapy dose-escalation portion (N = 52 patients) of the phase I ivuxolimab trial.

Patients with a history of autoimmune disease or receiving systemic immunosuppression were excluded from the trial. Peripheral blood for TCR sequencing was collected from all dose cohorts at baseline, on cycle 4 day 1, and on cycle 7 day 1. The samples were drawn from a first-in-human, open-label, multicenter phase I dose-escalation trial of ivuxolimab. Adults with locally advanced or metastatic head and neck squamous cell, hepatocellular, melanoma or renal cell carcinoma were enrolled in the trial. CD4+ and CD8+ T cells were sorted separately from peripheral blood before TCR sequencing. Overall study results and their limits: The antigen specificity of the peripheral T cells that underwent clonal expansion was not determined. On average, CD8+ T cells showed more expanded clones than CD4+ T cells after ivuxolimab. At doses of 0.1 to 3.0 mg/kg, clonal expansion of both CD4+ and CD8+ blood T cells was observed from baseline to week 6. In partial responders in the 0.1-3.0 mg/kg groups, normalized peripheral clonal expansion was found to be among the lowest, especially among CD8+ T cells. Low levels of normalized T-cell clonal expansion were also shown by some nonresponding patients.

The CDR1 and CDR2 encoded by the germline V gene are ENHRY and SYGVKD. V sheds 10 bases and J sheds 3 bases, leaving 16 bases between their ends. Spanning cysteine to phenylalanine, the CDR3 consists of 14 amino acids. Only CDR3 DNA is held: 42 bases, read in frame from base 1. The sequencing used CD4+ or CD8+ T cells sorted from blood, collected in a trial of the OX40 agonist ivuxolimab. This TCR was sampled from an adult with an advanced solid tumor such as melanoma, head and neck, liver or kidney cancer. The sequence is built from TRBV10-3 and TRBJ1-5; perhaps TRBD1 is the D gene, with 5 bases matching. The sequence in DNA is TGTGCCACCGGGGGGAACCCCGTCAATCAGCCCCAGCATTTT. Protein translation: CATGGNPVNQPQHF.